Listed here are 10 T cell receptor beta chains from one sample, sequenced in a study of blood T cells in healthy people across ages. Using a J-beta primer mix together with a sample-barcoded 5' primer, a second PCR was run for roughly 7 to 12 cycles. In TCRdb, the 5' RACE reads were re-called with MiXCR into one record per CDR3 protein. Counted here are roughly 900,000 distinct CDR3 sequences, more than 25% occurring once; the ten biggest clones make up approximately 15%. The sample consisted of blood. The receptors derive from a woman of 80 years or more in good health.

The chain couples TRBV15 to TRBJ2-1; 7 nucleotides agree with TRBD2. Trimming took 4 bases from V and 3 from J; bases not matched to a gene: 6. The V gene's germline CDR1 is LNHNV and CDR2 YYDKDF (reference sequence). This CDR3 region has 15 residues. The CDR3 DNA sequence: TGTGCCACCAGCACAGCCGGGACTAACTACAATGAGCAGTTCTTC. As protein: CATSTAGTNYNEQFF.

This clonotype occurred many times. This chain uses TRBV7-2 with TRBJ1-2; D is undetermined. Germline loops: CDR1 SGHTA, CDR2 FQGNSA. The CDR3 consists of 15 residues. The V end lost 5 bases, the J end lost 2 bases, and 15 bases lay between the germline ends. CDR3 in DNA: TGTGCCAGCAGCGGATCAATCACCCTAAACTATGGCTACACCTTC. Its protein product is CASSGSITLNYGYTF.

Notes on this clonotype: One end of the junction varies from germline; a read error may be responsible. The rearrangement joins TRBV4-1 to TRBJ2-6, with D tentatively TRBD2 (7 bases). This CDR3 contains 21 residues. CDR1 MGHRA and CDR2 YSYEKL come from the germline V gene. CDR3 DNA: TGCGCCAGCAGCCAGGCCAAAGGGGGGGCCAGGGCAGGGTATGGGGCCAACGTCCTGACTTTT. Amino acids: CASSQAKGGARAGYGANVLTF.

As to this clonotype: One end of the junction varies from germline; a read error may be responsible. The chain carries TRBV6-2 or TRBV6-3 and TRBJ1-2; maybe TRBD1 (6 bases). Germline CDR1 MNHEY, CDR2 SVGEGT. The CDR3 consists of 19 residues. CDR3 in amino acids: CASRYSSFALGAHSYGYTF. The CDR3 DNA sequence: TGTGCCAGCAGGTACTCGAGTTTCGCCCTGGGGGCGCATTCCTATGGCTACACCTTC.

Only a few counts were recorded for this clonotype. The CDR3 nucleotides read TGTGCCAGCAGCCAACAGGGGCGAGACGAGCAGTACTTC. Translation: CASSQQGRDEQYF. This rearrangement joins TRBV7-2 to TRBJ2-7; 7 positions agree with TRBD1. Germline V gene lookup returns CDR1 SGHTA and CDR2 FQGNSA. The CDR3 sequence is 13 residues long. The trim removed 5 bases at V and 5 bases at J, leaving 6 bases unmatched.

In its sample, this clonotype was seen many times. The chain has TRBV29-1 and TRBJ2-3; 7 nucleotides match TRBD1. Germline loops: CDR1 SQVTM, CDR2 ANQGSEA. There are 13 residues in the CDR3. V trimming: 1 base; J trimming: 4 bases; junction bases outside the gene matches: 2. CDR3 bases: TGCAGCGTTGAAGGACAGGGCCCAGATACGCAGTATTTT. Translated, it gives CSVEGQGPDTQYF.

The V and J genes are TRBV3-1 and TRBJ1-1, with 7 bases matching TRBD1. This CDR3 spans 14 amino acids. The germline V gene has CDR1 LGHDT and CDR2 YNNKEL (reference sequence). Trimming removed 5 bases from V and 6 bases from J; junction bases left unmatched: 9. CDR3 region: CASSWGQSVAEAFF. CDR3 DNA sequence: TGTGCCAGCAGCTGGGGACAGTCTGTCGCTGAAGCTTTCTTT.

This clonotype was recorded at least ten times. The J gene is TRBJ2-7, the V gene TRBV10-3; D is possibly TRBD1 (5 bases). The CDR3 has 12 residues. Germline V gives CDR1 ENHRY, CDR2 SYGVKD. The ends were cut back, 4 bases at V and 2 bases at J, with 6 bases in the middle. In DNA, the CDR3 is TGTGCCATCAGTGGGGGCCCCTACGAGCAGTACTTC. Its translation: CAISGGPYEQYF.

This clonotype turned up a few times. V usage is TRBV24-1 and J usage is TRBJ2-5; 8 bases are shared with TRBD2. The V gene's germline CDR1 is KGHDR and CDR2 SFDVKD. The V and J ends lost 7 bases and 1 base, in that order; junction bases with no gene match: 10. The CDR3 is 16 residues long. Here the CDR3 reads CATSNKPGGRQETQYF. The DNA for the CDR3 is TGTGCCACCAGCAATAAACCGGGGGGGCGCCAAGAGACCCAGTACTTC.

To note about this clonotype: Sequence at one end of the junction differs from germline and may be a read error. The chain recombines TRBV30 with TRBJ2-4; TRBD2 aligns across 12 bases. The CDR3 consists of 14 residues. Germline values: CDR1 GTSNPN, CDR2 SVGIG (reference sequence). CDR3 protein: CARSSGTSGRPWYF. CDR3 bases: TGTGCCAGGAGCTCCGGGACTAGCGGGCGCCCTTGGTACTTC.